The 2 T cell receptor beta chains below were found in one sample sequenced in a study of T cell responses to AZD1222 COVID-19 vaccine. Assay: immunoSEQ multiplex PCR; the TCRdb copy retains only in-frame clones and omits some. The profile shows about 82,000 clones, about 93% of them singletons. This specimen consisted of peripheral blood, obtained 28 days after the second AZD1222 dose. These receptors were collected from an adult who received the AZD1222 COVID-19 vaccine.

The chain combines TRBV7-2 with TRBJ2-5, with 9 positions matching TRBD2. This CDR3 comprises 17 residues. In germline, CDR1 is SGHTA, CDR2 FQGNSA. V was pared by 1 base and J by 1 base, with 7 bases of the junction left unmatched. For the CDR3, the DNA is TGTGCCAGCAGCTTAGGGGGACTAGCTTCCCTCCAAGAGACCCAGTACTTC. Residues: CASSLGGLASLQETQYF.

The V and J genes are TRBV7-2 and TRBJ2-2; D might be TRBD2 (7 bases). The CDR3 runs to 16 residues. V lost 2 bases and J lost 4, with 14 bases in between. The germline gives CDR1 SGHTA, CDR2 FQGNSA. The CDR3 DNA sequence: TGTGCCAGCAGCTTAATGGTGGGGGGGCCCACCGGGGAGCTGTTTTTT. Protein product: CASSLMVGGPTGELFF. Together with reference TRBV7-2 and TRBJ2-2, the CDR3 gives the full variable domain: GAGVSQSPSNKVTEKGKDVELRCDPISGHTALYWYRQSLGQGLEFLIYFQGNSAPDKSGLPSDRFSAERTGGSVSTLTIQRTQQEDSAVYLCASSLMVGGPTGELFFGEGSRLTVL.